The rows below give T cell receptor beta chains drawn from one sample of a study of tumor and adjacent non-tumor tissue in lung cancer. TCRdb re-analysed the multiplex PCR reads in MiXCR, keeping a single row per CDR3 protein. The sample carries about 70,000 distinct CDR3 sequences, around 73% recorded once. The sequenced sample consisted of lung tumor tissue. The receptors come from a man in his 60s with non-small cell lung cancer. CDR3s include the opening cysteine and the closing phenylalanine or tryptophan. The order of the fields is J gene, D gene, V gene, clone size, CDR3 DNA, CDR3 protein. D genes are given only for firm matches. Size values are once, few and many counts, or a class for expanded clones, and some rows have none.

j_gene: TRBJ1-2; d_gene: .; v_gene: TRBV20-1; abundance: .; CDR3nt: TGCAGTGCTAGAGATCTTAGAGGAATCTATGACTACACCTTC; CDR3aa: CSARDLRGIYDYTF
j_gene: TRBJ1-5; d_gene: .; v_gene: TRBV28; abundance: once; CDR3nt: TGTGCCATCTCGACGATCGGGGGGGGCGGCCAGCCCCGGCATTTT; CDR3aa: CAISTIGGGGQPRHF
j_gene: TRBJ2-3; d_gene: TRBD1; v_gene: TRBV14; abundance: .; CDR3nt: TGTGCCAACAGCCAAGTGACAGGGACGGCAGATACGCAGTATTTT; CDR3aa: CANSQVTGTADTQYF
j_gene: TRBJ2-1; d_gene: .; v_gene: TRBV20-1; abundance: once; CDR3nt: TGCAGTGCTAGAGTGGTATGTGGACAGGAGCAGTTCTTC; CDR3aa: CSARVVCGQEQFF
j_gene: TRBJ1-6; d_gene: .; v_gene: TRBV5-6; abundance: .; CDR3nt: TGTGCCAGCAGCCCTAGTACGGCGGCGAAGGGTTCACCCTTCCACTTT; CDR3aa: CASSPSTAAKGSPFHF
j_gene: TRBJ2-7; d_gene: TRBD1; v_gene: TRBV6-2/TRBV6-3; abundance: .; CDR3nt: TGTGCCAGCAGTTATGGGACAGGTTTCAGCTCCTACGAGGAGTATTTC; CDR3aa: CASSYGTGFSSYEEYF
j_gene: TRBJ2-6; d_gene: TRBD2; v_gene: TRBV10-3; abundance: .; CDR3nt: TGTGCTATCAGTGAACATGGGACCAGCGGGAGGGGCTCTGGGGCCAACGTCCTGAGTTTC; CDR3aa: CAISEHGTSGRGSGANVLSF
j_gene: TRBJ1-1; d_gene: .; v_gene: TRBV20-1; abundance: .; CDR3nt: TGCAGTGCTAGAGGGACGACATGGGGTATTGAAGCTTTCTTT; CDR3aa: CSARGTTWGIEAFF
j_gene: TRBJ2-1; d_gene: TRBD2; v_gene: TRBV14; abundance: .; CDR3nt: TGTGCCAGCAGCCCTTTGGGGCTAGCGGGATTCGATGGGCAGTTTTTC; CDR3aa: CASSPLGLAGFDGQFF
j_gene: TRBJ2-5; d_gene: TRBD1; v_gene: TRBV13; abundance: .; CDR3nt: TGTGCCAGCAGCAACCGGGACAGGGGGCTATCAGTGACCCAATACTTC; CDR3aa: CASSNRDRGLSVTQYF
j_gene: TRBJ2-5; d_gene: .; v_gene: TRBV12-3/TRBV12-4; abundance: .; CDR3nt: TGTGCCAGCAGTTCTCCCCCCCGAGAGATCCAGTACTTC; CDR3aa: CASSSPPREIQYF
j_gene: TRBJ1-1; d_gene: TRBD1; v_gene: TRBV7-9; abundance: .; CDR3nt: TGTGCCAGCAGCTTAGGACAGGGGGCCGCTGAAACTTTCTTT; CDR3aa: CASSLGQGAAETFF
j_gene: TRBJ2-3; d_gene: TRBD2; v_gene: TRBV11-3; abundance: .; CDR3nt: TGTGCCAGCAGCTCCGGACTAGCACATTGCACAGATACGCGGTATTTT; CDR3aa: CASSSGLAHCTDTRYF
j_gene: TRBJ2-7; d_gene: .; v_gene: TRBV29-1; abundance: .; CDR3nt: TGCAGCGTTCGTAGCGAATCAGAACAGTACTTC; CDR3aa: CSVRSESEQYF
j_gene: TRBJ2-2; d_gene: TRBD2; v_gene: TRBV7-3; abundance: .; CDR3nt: TGTGCCAGTAGCCCCCTTTTGGGGCTAGCGGGAGGACCCGGCGGGGAGCTGTCTTTT; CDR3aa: CASSPLLGLAGGPGGELSF
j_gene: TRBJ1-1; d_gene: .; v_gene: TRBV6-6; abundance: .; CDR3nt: TGTGCCGGTAGGCCCCAGGGGATGGCTGAAGCTTTCTTT; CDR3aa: CAGRPQGMAEAFF
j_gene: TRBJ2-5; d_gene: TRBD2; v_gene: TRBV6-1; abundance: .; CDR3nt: TGTGCCAGCAGACGCTCGGGACTAGCAGGAGTGACCCAGTACTTC; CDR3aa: CASRRSGLAGVTQYF
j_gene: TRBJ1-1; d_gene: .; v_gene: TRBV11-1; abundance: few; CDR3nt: TGTGCTAACAGCTTAGCGCCGGGGGCTGAAGCGTTCTTT; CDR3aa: CANSLAPGAEAFF
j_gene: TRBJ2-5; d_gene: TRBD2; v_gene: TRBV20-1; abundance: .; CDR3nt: TGCAGTACGGGAGGGGAAGAGACCCAATACTTC; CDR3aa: CSTGGEETQYF
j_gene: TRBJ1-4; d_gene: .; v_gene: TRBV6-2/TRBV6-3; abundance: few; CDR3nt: TGTGCTAGCAGTTACTTTCATGAGGACGGGGAAAAACTGTTTTTT; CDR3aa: CASSYFHEDGEKLFF
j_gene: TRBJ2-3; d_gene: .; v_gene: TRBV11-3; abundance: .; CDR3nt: TGTGCCAGCAGCTCCGGGCTAGCAGATAGCATGGATACGCAGTGTTTT; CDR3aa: CASSSGLADSMDTQCF
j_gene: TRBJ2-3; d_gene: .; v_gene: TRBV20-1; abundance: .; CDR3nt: TGCAATGCTGACGGGAGTATGGGCACAGATACACAGTATTTT; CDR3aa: CNADGSMGTDTQYF
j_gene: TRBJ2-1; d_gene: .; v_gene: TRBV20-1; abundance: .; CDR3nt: TGCAGTGCTAGATTAGCCAGGAGAGTCCCAAATGAGCAGTTCTTC; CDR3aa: CSARLARRVPNEQFF
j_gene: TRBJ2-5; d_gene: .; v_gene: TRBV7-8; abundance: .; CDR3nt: TGTGCCAGCAGCTTGCCTAGCTGGAGACGTGCGGAGACCCAGTACTTC; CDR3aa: CASSLPSWRRAETQYF
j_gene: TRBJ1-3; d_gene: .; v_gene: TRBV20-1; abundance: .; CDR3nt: TGCAGTGCTTCCCGCCAGGGCGCTGGAAACACCGTATATTTT; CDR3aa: CSASRQGAGNTVYF
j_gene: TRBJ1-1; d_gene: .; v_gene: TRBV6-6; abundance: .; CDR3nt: TGTGCCAGCAGAGAGAGCGGAATGGGGGTGATCACTGAAGCTTTCTTT; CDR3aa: CASRESGMGVITEAFF
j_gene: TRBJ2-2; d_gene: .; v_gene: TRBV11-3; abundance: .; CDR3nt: TGTGCTAGCAGCTTAGACAGGACTAACGGGAATACCGGGGAGCTGTTTTTT; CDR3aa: CASSLDRTNGNTGELFF
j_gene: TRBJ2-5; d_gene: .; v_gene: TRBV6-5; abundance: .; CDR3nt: TGTGTCAGCTCATGGGACGGGATGGAGACCCAGTACTTC; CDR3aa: CVSSWDGMETQYF
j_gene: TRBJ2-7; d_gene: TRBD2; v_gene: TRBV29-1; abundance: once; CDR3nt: TGTAACGGATCCCCGGGGGGCTACGAGCAGTACTTC; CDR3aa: CNGSPGGYEQYF
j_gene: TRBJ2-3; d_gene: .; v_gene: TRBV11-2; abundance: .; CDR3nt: TGTGCCAGCAGGGGGTTCGCGGGACTCACAGATACGCAGTATTTT; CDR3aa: CASRGFAGLTDTQYF
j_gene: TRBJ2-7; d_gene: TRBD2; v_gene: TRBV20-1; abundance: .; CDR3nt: TGCAGTGCCCTTCCACAGCCTAGCGGGATGAACGAGCAGTACTTC; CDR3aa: CSALPQPSGMNEQYF
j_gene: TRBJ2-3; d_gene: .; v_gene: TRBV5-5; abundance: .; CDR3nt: TGTGCCAGCAGCCGATGGAGAGAGCGGCCATATACGCAGTATTTT; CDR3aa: CASSRWRERPYTQYF
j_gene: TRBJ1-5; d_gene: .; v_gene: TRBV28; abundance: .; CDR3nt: TGTGCCAGCAGTTTCGCGGGGGAAAGCAATCAGCCCCAGCATTTT; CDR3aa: CASSFAGESNQPQHF
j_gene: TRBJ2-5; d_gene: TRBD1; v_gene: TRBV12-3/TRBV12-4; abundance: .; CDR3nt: TGTACCAGCAGTCTAACAGGGGTCGTAAAGACCCAGTACTTC; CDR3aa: CTSSLTGVVKTQYF
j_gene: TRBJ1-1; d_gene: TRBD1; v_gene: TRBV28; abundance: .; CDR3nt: TGTGCCGGCAGTTTAACTGCAGGGGGCTGGGACACTGAAGCTTTCTTT; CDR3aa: CAGSLTAGGWDTEAFF
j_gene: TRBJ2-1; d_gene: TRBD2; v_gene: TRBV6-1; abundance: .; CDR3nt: TGTACCAGCAGGGACCATAGCGGGAGCCTCTCCTACAATGAGCAGTTCTTC; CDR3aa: CTSRDHSGSLSYNEQFF
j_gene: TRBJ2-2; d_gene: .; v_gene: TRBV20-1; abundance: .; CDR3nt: TGCAGTGCTAGTTACCAGCCAACCGGGGAGATGTTTTTT; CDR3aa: CSASYQPTGEMFF
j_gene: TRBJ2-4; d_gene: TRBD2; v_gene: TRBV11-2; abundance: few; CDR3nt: TGTGCCAGCGGCTTAACAACTAGCGGGAGAAGAGTATCCAAAAACATTCAGTACTTC; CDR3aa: CASGLTTSGRRVSKNIQYF
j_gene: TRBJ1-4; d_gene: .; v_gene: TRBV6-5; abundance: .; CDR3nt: TGTGCCAGCAGTTATAGGAGGGCAACTCATGAAAGACTGTTTTTT; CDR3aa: CASSYRRATHERLFF
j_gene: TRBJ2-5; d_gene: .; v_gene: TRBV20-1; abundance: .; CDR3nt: TGCAGTGCTAGGGTAACATGGGGCCTCCAAGAGACTCAGTACTTC; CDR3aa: CSARVTWGLQETQYF
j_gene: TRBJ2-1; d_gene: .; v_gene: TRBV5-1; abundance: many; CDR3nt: TGCGCCAGCAGCTTGAATGGTCGAAATTACAATGAGCAGTTCTTC; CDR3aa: CASSLNGRNYNEQFF
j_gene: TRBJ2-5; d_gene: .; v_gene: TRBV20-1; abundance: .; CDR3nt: TGCAGTGCTAGAGAACTGGTCCAGGCCCAGTACTTC; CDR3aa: CSARELVQAQYF
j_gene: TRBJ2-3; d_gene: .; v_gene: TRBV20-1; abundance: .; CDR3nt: TGCAGTGCTAGAAAAGCTAGTGGGTCGGGAGCACATACGCAGTATTTT; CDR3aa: CSARKASGSGAHTQYF
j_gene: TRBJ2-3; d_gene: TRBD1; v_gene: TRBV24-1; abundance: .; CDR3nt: TGTGCCACAAGGGGACAGTTAGGCATAGATACGCAGTATTTT; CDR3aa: CATRGQLGIDTQYF
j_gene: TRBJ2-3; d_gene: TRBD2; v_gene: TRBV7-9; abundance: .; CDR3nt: TGTGCCAACAGCATCGGGACTAGCGGGAGGGCTACGCAGTATTTT; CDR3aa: CANSIGTSGRATQYF
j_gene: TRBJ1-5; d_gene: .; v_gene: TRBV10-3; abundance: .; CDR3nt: TGTGCCATCAGTGGGGGAGGGGAGGCTCAGTCCCAGCATTTT; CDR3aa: CAISGGGEAQSQHF
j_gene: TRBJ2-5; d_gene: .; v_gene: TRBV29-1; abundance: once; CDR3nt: TGCAGCGTTGGTGGGCATCTAGCGAACCAAGAGACCCCGTACTTC; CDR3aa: CSVGGHLANQETPYF
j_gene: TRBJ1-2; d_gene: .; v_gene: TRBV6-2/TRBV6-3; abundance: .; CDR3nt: TGTGCCAGTAGTTACACCCGGAGGGCTAACTATGGCTACACCTTC; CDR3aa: CASSYTRRANYGYTF
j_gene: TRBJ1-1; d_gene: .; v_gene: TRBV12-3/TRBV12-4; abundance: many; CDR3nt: TGTGCCAGCAGGCCACAACAGAACACTGAAGCTTTCTTT; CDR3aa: CASRPQQNTEAFF
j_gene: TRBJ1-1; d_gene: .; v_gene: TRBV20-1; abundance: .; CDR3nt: TGCAGTGTTAGTCGGGGGAGAGGCTCTGAAGCTTTCTTT; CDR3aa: CSVSRGRGSEAFF
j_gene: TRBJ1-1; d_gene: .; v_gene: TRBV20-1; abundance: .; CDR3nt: TGCATTGCTGCTTACGGGGCCCAAGCTTTCTTT; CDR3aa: CIAAYGAQAFF
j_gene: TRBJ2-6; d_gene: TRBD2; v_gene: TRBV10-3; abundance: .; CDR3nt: TGTGCCATCAGTGAACATGGAACTAGCGATAGGGACTCTGGGGCCAACGTCATGACTTTC; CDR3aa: CAISEHGTSDRDSGANVMTF
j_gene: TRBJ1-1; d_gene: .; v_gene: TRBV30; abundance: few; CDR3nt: TGTGCCTGGACCCGGACAGCGTCGAACGCTGAAGCTTTCTTT; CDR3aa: CAWTRTASNAEAFF
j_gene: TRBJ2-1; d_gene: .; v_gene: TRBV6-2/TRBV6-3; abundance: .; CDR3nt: TGTGCTAGCAGGACCGGGACGGAATTCTACAATGAGCAGTTCTTC; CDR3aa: CASRTGTEFYNEQFF
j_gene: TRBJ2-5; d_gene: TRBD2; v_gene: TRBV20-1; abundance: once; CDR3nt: TGCAGTGCCACCACTAGTGGGAGGGCCTTAGAGACCCAGTACTTC; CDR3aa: CSATTSGRALETQYF
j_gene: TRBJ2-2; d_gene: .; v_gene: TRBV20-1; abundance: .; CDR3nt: TGCAGTGCTCCCGGGATTAGGGGGTTGTCATTCACCGGGGAGCTGTTTTTT; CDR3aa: CSAPGIRGLSFTGELFF